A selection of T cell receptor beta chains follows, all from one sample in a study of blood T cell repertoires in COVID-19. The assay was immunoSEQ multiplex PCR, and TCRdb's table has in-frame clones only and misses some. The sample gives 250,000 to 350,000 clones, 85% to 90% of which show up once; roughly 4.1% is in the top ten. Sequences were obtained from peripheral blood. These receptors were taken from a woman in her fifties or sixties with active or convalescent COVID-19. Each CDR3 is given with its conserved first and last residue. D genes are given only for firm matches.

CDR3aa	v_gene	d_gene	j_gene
CASSATSHYSYEQYF	TRBV5-1	.	TRBJ2-7
CASIRGQAAQETQYF	TRBV6-5	TRBD1	TRBJ2-5
CASSLGLAVGEQFF	TRBV7-9	TRBD2	TRBJ2-1
CASSGPYQGQYF	TRBV6-4	.	TRBJ2-5
CASRPPPGTSGYEQYF	TRBV7-9	TRBD2	TRBJ2-7
CASSLDSREYYGYTF	TRBV11-2	.	TRBJ1-2
CASRRETDTQYF	TRBV7-8	.	TRBJ2-3
CASSQGGALYGYTF	TRBV11-2	.	TRBJ1-2
CASSRTGAENTEAFF	TRBV2	TRBD1	TRBJ1-1
CASSLYAGLAGAGWNIQYF	TRBV28	TRBD2	TRBJ2-4
CASRLSDRGNSPLHF	TRBV6-4	TRBD1	TRBJ1-6
CASSPTTLGSSGGPYEQYF	TRBV3-1/TRBV3-2	TRBD2	TRBJ2-7
CASSPYEGSGYTF	TRBV7-9	.	TRBJ1-2
CSAYRDGYTF	TRBV20-1	.	TRBJ1-2
CASSLLAGDPNEQFF	TRBV5-5	TRBD2	TRBJ2-1
CASTLDRGHTGELFF	TRBV11-2	TRBD1	TRBJ2-2
CASSVSDSLFGYTF	TRBV9	.	TRBJ1-2
CASSLPDRPSEQYF	TRBV5-5	TRBD1	TRBJ2-7
CASRQGANEKLFF	TRBV6-4	TRBD1	TRBJ1-4
CASSSSEGGANVLTF	TRBV7-2	.	TRBJ2-6
CASSLEGGFGNTIYF	TRBV7-2	TRBD1	TRBJ1-3
CASSPLFRTGVTGELFF	TRBV2	TRBD1	TRBJ2-2
CASSPIMNTEAFF	TRBV6-2/TRBV6-3	.	TRBJ1-1
CASTQGFYGYTF	TRBV6-5	.	TRBJ1-2
CAWNWGDDYTF	TRBV30	.	TRBJ1-2
CATSRELSQPQHF	TRBV15	.	TRBJ1-5
CASRNPGQDYGYTF	TRBV5-4	TRBD1	TRBJ1-2
CASSPQPQTGEKLFF	TRBV18	.	TRBJ1-4
CASRILLQDAAFF	TRBV6-6	.	TRBJ1-1
CASEQRHSGNTIYF	TRBV19	.	TRBJ1-3
CASSLSEGTVTTRYGYTF	TRBV7-2	TRBD1	TRBJ1-2